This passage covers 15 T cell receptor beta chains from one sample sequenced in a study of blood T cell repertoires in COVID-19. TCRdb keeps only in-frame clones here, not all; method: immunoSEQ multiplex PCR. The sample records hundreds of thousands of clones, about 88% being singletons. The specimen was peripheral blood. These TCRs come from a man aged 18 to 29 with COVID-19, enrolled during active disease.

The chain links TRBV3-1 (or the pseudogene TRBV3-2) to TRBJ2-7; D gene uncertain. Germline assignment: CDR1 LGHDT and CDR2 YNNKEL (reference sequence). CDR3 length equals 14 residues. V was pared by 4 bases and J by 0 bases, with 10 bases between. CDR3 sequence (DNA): TGTGCCAGCAGCCGGAGCACGGCCTCCTACGAGCAGTACTTC. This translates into CASSRSTASYEQYF.

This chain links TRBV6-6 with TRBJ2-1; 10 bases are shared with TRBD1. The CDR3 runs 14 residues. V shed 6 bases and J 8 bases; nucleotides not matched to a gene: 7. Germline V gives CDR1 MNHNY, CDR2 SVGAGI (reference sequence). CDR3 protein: CASRGDRGNDEQFF. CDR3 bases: TGTGCCAGCAGAGGGGACAGGGGTAACGATGAGCAGTTCTTC.

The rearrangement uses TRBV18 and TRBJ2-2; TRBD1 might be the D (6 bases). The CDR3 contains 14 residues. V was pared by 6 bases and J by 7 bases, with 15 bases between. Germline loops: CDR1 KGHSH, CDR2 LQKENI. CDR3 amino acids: CASSSGQFGGELFF. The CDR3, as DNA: TGTGCCAGCTCGTCGGGACAATTTGGCGGGGAGCTGTTTTTT. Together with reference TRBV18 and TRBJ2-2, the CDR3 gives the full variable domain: NAGVMQNPRHLVRRRGQEARLRCSPMKGHSHVYWYRQLPEEGLKFMVYLQKENIIDESGMPKERFSAEFPKEGPSILRIQQVVRGDSAAYFCASSSGQFGGELFFGEGSRLTVL.

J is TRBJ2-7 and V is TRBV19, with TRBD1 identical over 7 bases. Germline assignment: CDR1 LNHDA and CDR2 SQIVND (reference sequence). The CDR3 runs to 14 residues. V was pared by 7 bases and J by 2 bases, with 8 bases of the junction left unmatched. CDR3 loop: CASTRRQGAYEQYF. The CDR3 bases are TGTGCCAGTACCAGACGCCAGGGGGCCTACGAGCAGTACTTC.

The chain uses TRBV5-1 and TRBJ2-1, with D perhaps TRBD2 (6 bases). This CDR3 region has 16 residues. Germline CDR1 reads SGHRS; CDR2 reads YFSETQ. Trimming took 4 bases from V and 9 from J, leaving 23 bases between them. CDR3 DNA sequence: TGCGCCAGCAGCGAACTAACACTAGCAGATATTCGTGAGCAGTTCTTC. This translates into CASSELTLADIREQFF.

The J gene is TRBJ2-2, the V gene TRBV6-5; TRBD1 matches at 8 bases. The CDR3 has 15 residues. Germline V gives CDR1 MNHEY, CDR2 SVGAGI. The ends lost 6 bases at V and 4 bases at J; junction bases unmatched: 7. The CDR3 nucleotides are TGTGCCAGCAGGAAGAAACAGGGGGTCACCGGGGAGCTGTTTTTT. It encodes CASRKKQGVTGELFF.

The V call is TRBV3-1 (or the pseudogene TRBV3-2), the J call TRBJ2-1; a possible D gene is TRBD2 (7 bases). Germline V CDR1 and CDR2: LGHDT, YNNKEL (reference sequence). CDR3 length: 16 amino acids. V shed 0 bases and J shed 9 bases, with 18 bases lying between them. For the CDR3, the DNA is TGTGCCAGCAGCCAAGATGGGGGGGGCCAGTGGATTGAGCAGTTCTTC. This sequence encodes CASSQDGGGQWIEQFF.

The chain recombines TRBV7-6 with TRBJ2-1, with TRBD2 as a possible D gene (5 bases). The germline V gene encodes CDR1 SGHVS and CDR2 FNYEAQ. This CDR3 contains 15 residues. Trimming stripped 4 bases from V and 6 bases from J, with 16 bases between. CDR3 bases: TGTGCCAGCAGCTCCTTACAGAGGGTTGGCAATGAGCAGTTCTTC. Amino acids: CASSSLQRVGNEQFF.

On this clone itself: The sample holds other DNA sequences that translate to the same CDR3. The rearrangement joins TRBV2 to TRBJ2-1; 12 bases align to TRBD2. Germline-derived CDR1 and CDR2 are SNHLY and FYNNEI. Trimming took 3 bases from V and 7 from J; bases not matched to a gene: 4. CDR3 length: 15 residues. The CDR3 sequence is CASSEELAGGNEQFF. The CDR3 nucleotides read TGTGCCAGCAGTGAGGAACTAGCGGGAGGAAATGAGCAGTTCTTC. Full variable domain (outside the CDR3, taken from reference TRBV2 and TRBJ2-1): EPEVTQTPSHQVTQMGQEVILRCVPISNHLYFYWYRQILGQKVEFLVSFYNNEISEKSEIFDDQFSVERPDGSNFTLKIRSTKLEDSAMYFCASSEELAGGNEQFFGPGTRLTVL.

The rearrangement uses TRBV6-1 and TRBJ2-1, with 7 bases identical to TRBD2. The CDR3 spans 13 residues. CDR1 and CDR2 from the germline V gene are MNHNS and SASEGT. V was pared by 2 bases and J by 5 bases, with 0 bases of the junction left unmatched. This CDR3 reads CASSERGDNEQFF. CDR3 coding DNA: TGTGCCAGCAGTGAACGGGGGGACAATGAGCAGTTCTTC.

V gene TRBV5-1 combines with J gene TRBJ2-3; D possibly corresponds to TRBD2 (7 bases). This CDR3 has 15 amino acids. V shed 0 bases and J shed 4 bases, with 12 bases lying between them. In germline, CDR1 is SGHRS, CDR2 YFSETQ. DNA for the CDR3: TGCGCCAGCAGCTTGGAAAGGGGGGGAGCAGATACGCAGTATTTT. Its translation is CASSLERGGADTQYF.

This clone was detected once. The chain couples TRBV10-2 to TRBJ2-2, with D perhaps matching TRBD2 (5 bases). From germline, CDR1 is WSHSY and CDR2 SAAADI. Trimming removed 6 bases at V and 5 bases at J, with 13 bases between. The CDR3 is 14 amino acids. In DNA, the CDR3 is TGCGCCAGCAGAGGCGGGCCCCGAACCGGGGAGCTGTTTTTT. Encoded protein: CASRGGPRTGELFF.

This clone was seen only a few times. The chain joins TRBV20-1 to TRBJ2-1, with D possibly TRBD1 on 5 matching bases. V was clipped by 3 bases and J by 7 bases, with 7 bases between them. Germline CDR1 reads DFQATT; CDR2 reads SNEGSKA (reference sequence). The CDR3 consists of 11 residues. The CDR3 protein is CSASKGNEQFF. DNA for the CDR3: TGCAGTGCTAGCAAGGGGAATGAGCAGTTCTTC.

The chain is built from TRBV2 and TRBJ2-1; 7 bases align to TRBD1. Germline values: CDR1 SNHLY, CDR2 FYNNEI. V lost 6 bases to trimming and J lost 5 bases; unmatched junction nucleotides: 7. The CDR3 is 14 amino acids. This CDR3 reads CASSTTGDNNEQFF. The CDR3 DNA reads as TGTGCCAGCAGCACAACAGGGGACAACAATGAGCAGTTCTTC. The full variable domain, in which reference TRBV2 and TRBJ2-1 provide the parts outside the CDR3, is EPEVTQTPSHQVTQMGQEVILRCVPISNHLYFYWYRQILGQKVEFLVSFYNNEISEKSEIFDDQFSVERPDGSNFTLKIRSTKLEDSAMYFCASSTTGDNNEQFFGPGTRLTVL.

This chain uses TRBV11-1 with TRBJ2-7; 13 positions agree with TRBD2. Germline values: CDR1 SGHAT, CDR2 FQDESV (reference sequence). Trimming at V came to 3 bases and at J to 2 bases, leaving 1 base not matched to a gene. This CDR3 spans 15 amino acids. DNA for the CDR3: TGTGCCAGCAGCTTTACTAGCGGGAGGGCCTACGAGCAGTACTTC. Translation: CASSFTSGRAYEQYF. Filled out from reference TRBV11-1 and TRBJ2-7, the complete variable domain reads EAEVAQSPRYKITEKSQAVAFWCDPISGHATLYWYRQILGQGPELLVQFQDESVVDDSQLPKDRFSAERLKGVDSTLKIQPAELGDSAMYLCASSFTSGRAYEQYFGPGTRLTVT.